This is a list of T cell receptor beta chains from one sample in a study of blood T cell repertoires in COVID-19. TCRdb keeps only in-frame clones here, not all; method: immunoSEQ multiplex PCR. This table holds about 270,000 clones, approximately 91% found once. The sequenced sample was peripheral blood. These receptors were obtained from a middle-aged man with acute or convalescent COVID-19. CDR3s include the opening cysteine and the closing phenylalanine or tryptophan. A D gene is named only where the DNA matches it firmly. Expanded clones get a size class; other rows say once, few or many, or leave the size out.

D: TRBD2
J: TRBJ2-5
size: few
V: TRBV15
DNA: TGTGCCACCAGTCCCCGGGGGGGTAGGGGAGAGACCCAGTACTTC
CDR3: CATSPRGGRGETQYF

D: TRBD1
J: TRBJ2-2
size: .
V: TRBV4-1
DNA: TGCGCCAGCAGCCACCAGGGGGCTGACACCGGGGAGCTGTTTTTT
CDR3: CASSHQGADTGELFF

D: TRBD1
J: TRBJ2-5
size: .
V: TRBV5-4
DNA: TGTGCCAGCAGCTTGGGGGGGACAGTACAAGAGACCCAGTACTTC
CDR3: CASSLGGTVQETQYF

D: .
J: TRBJ1-3
size: .
V: TRBV11-2
DNA: TGTGCCAGCAGCTTATCCCCCGGGCAGGGGTATGGAAACACCATATATTTT
CDR3: CASSLSPGQGYGNTIYF

D: TRBD1
J: TRBJ2-1
size: .
V: TRBV7-8
DNA: TGTGCCAGCAGCTTAACTTGGGACAGGGGGGAGCAGTTCTTC
CDR3: CASSLTWDRGEQFF

D: .
J: TRBJ2-2
size: .
V: TRBV9
DNA: TGTGCCAGCAGCGTAGGCAGGGGAGTCACCGGGGAGCTGTTTTTT
CDR3: CASSVGRGVTGELFF

D: TRBD1
J: TRBJ2-7
size: .
V: TRBV5-1
DNA: TGCGCCAGCAGCTTGGCAACAGGGGCGCTGGCCTACGAGCAGTACTTC
CDR3: CASSLATGALAYEQYF

D: .
J: TRBJ1-2
size: .
V: TRBV10-2
DNA: TGCGCCAGCAAGGTCGGGGGTCCGAGCAACTATGGCTACACCTTC
CDR3: CASKVGGPSNYGYTF

D: TRBD2
J: TRBJ2-1
size: .
V: TRBV30
DNA: TGTGCCTGGGCAGCGGGGGGGTACAATGAGCAGTTCTTC
CDR3: CAWAAGGYNEQFF

D: TRBD1
J: TRBJ2-6
size: .
V: TRBV7-3
DNA: TGTGCCAGCAGCCCCGGGACAGGGACTGGGGCCAACGTCCTGACTTTC
CDR3: CASSPGTGTGANVLTF

D: .
J: TRBJ2-7
size: .
V: TRBV7-9
DNA: TGTGCCAGCAGCTCCGAGGATTACGAGCAGTACTTC
CDR3: CASSSEDYEQYF

D: .
J: TRBJ2-1
size: .
V: TRBV23-1
DNA: TGCGCCAGCTTAATCAATCGGGACATAACACTACAGTTCTTC
CDR3: CASLINRDITLQFF

D: .
J: TRBJ2-1
size: .
V: TRBV7-2
DNA: TGTGCCAGCAGGCCTGGACAGAGGGAGCTTAGTGAGCAGTTCTTC
CDR3: CASRPGQRELSEQFF

D: TRBD1
J: TRBJ2-1
size: .
V: TRBV24-1
DNA: TGTGCCACCAGTCCCGGACAGGGTATAAATGAGCAGTTCTTC
CDR3: CATSPGQGINEQFF

D: .
J: TRBJ2-3
size: .
V: TRBV7-9
DNA: TGTGCCAGCAGCTTAGAACGGAGCACAGATACGCAGTATTTT
CDR3: CASSLERSTDTQYF

D: .
J: TRBJ2-1
size: .
V: TRBV6-5
DNA: TGTGCCAGCACCACCCTCAGGGGCACCTACAATGAGCAGTTCTTC
CDR3: CASTTLRGTYNEQFF

D: .
J: TRBJ1-1
size: .
V: TRBV7-9
DNA: TGTGCCAGCAGCCCCTCCGGAGGGGTGACAATGTCGTCTGAAGCTTTCTTT
CDR3: CASSPSGGVTMSSEAFF

D: .
J: TRBJ1-5
size: .
V: TRBV15
DNA: TGTGCCACCAGCAGAGATCCGGGTCAGCCCCAGCATTTT
CDR3: CATSRDPGQPQHF

D: .
J: TRBJ1-5
size: .
V: TRBV5-1
DNA: TGCGCCAGCAGCTTGGCACGGGGTCAGCCCCAGCATTTT
CDR3: CASSLARGQPQHF

D: TRBD2
J: TRBJ2-3
size: .
V: TRBV5-4
DNA: TGTGCCAGCAGCTTAAGCGGGGGGTACGCCGATACGCAGTATTTT
CDR3: CASSLSGGYADTQYF

D: TRBD1
J: TRBJ1-1
size: .
V: TRBV11-1
DNA: TGTGCCAGTAGAGGACAGGGTAACACTGAAGCTTTCTTT
CDR3: CASRGQGNTEAFF

D: TRBD1
J: TRBJ2-7
size: .
V: TRBV5-4
DNA: TGTGCCAGCAGCTTGCAGGACAGGCCCTACGAGCAGTACTTC
CDR3: CASSLQDRPYEQYF

D: .
J: TRBJ1-4
size: .
V: TRBV5-5
DNA: TGTGCCACATCGCAGGGCCCTAATGAAAAACTGTTTTTT
CDR3: CATSQGPNEKLFF

D: TRBD2
J: TRBJ2-5
size: once
V: TRBV10-3
DNA: TGTGCCATCAGTGCGGGACTAGGGGCCCAAGAGACCCAGTACTTC
CDR3: CAISAGLGAQETQYF

D: TRBD1
J: TRBJ1-1
size: few
V: TRBV10-3
DNA: TGTGCCATCAGCTCGGGACAGGGGTACACTGAAGCTTTCTTT
CDR3: CAISSGQGYTEAFF

D: TRBD2
J: TRBJ2-1
size: .
V: TRBV9
DNA: TGTGCCAGCAGCCCTACGGGGGGGCTTTACAATGAGCAGTTCTTC
CDR3: CASSPTGGLYNEQFF

D: .
J: TRBJ1-3
size: .
V: TRBV30
DNA: TGTGCCTGGGCCCCGCGCGCAGCGATCTCTGGAAACACCATATATTTT
CDR3: CAWAPRAAISGNTIYF

D: TRBD1
J: TRBJ2-1
size: .
V: TRBV5-4
DNA: TGTGCCAGCAGCTCCGGGGACAGGGGGCATGAGCAGTTCTTC
CDR3: CASSSGDRGHEQFF

D: TRBD2
J: TRBJ2-3
size: .
V: TRBV7-2
DNA: TGTGCCAGCAGCTTCCAGCGGGGGGCCGGAGATACGCAGTATTTT
CDR3: CASSFQRGAGDTQYF

D: .
J: TRBJ2-3
size: .
V: TRBV6-5
DNA: TGTGCCACCTCACATTACACAGATACGCAGTATTTT
CDR3: CATSHYTDTQYF

D: TRBD1
J: TRBJ1-6
size: .
V: TRBV9
DNA: TGTGCCAGCAGCGTGGGACAGGGGCGTTCACCCCTCCACTTT
CDR3: CASSVGQGRSPLHF

D: .
J: TRBJ1-6
size: .
V: TRBV24-1
DNA: TGTGCCACCAGGAGTGCGTCCCAATCACCCCTCCACTTT
CDR3: CATRSASQSPLHF

D: TRBD1
J: TRBJ2-5
size: .
V: TRBV18
DNA: TGTGCCAGCTCCCCCGACAGGGATGATGTGGAGACCCAGTACTTC
CDR3: CASSPDRDDVETQYF

D: .
J: TRBJ2-6
size: .
V: TRBV14
DNA: TGTGCCAGCAGCCGACCCCGGGGCTCTGGGGCCAACGTCCTGACTTTC
CDR3: CASSRPRGSGANVLTF

D: TRBD1
J: TRBJ1-2
size: .
V: TRBV30
DNA: TGTGCCTGCCCCCAGGGGGCTGGGAACTATGGCTACACCTTC
CDR3: CACPQGAGNYGYTF

D: .
J: TRBJ1-4
size: .
V: TRBV11-2
DNA: TGTGCCAGCAGCCCTCGGGTATCAACTAATGAAAAACTGTTTTTT
CDR3: CASSPRVSTNEKLFF

D: .
J: TRBJ1-1
size: .
V: TRBV19
DNA: TGTGCCAGTAGTAGGCGGCAGCCTAGACGCACTGAAGCTTTCTTT
CDR3: CASSRRQPRRTEAFF

D: .
J: TRBJ2-7
size: .
V: TRBV3-1/TRBV3-2
DNA: TGTGCCAGCAGCCCACAGGGAAGACACGAGCAGTACTTC
CDR3: CASSPQGRHEQYF

D: .
J: TRBJ2-1
size: .
V: TRBV11-3
DNA: TGTGCCAGCAGCCTAGCAGTCGGAGCAAAAAGCTCCTACAATGAGCAGTTCTTC
CDR3: CASSLAVGAKSSYNEQFF

D: TRBD1
J: TRBJ2-1
size: .
V: TRBV2
DNA: TGTGCCAGCAGTGAAGCCAGGGGGCTTTACAATGAGCAGTTCTTC
CDR3: CASSEARGLYNEQFF

D: TRBD2
J: TRBJ2-1
size: .
V: TRBV5-4
DNA: TGTGCCAGCAGAACTAGCGGGAATGAGCAGTTCTTC
CDR3: CASRTSGNEQFF

D: TRBD1
J: TRBJ1-5
size: .
V: TRBV10-3
DNA: TGTGCCACCTCGGACAGGGGTAATCAGCCCCAGCATTTT
CDR3: CATSDRGNQPQHF

D: .
J: TRBJ1-1
size: .
V: TRBV5-1
DNA: TGCGCCAGCAGCTTGGCCCGGTCCCTTACGAACACTGAAGCTTTCTTT
CDR3: CASSLARSLTNTEAFF